Following are 26 T cell receptor beta chains from one sample sequenced in a study of patients and donors after allogeneic stem cell transplantation. A single record per CDR3 protein comes from TCRdb applying MiXCR to the RT-PCR reads. Of roughly 940,000 distinct CDR3 sequences listed, approximately 19% were seen once; the top ten hold 5% to 6.5%. Sequencing was carried out using blood, either unsorted or a sorted T cell fraction (not recorded which). The receptor set was obtained from a human donor who was either an allogeneic HSCT recipient or a stem cell or donor lymphocyte infusion donor (not recorded which). It is not recorded whose cells these are; they may come from a transplant donor.

This clonotype has more than one count but fewer than ten. The CDR3 DNA reads TGTGCCAGCAGCCAAGCCCGAGGCCCTTTGGAAAAACTGTTTTTT. As protein: CASSQARGPLEKLFF. The V call is TRBV4-2, the J call TRBJ1-4; no clear D gene. Germline V gives CDR1 LGHNA, CDR2 YNFKEQ. The CDR3 contains 15 residues. Trimming left V 1 base short and J 8 bases short, with 14 bases between.

This clonotype was seen a handful of times. The CDR3 DNA sequence: TGTGCCAGCAGTTACGTAGGAGGCCTTAATTCACCCCTCCACTTT. It specifies CASSYVGGLNSPLHF. The rearrangement joins TRBV6-5 to TRBJ1-6; D unclear. This CDR3 has 15 amino acids. The V gene lost 2 bases and the J gene lost 6 bases, with 11 bases spanning the gap. Germline CDR1 and CDR2: MNHEY and SVGAGI.

This clonotype was seen a handful of times. This sequence joins TRBV5-5 and TRBJ2-7; 10 nucleotides match TRBD2. The germline CDR1 and CDR2 sequences are SGHKS and YYEKEE (reference sequence). This CDR3 comprises 14 residues. The ends lost 4 bases at V and 3 bases at J; junction bases unmatched: 4. The CDR3 spells CASSRAGGGYEQYF. CDR3 sequence (DNA): TGTGCCAGCAGCCGAGCGGGAGGGGGCTACGAGCAGTACTTC. Full variable domain (remainder filled in from reference TRBV5-5 and TRBJ2-7): DAGVTQSPTHLIKTRGQQVTLRCSPISGHKSVSWYQQVLGQGPQFIFQYYEKEERGRGNFPDRFSARQFPNYSSELNVNALLLGDSALYLCASSRAGGGYEQYFGPGTRLTVT.

This clonotype was counted only a few times. V usage is TRBV5-1 and J usage is TRBJ1-2; 8 bases match TRBD1. The CDR3 contains 16 residues. With 0 bases clipped from V and 3 bases from J, the junction kept 7 bases outside the gene matches. Germline V gene lookup returns CDR1 SGHRS and CDR2 YFSETQ. CDR3 sequence reads: CASSLEPGGLDYGYTF. The CDR3 DNA reads as TGCGCCAGCAGCTTGGAACCAGGGGGCCTGGACTATGGCTACACCTTC. Filled out from reference TRBV5-1 and TRBJ1-2, the complete variable domain reads KAGVTQTPRYLIKTRGQQVTLSCSPISGHRSVSWYQQTPGQGLQFLFEYFSETQRNKGNFPGRFSGRQFSNSRSEMNVSTLELGDSALYLCASSLEPGGLDYGYTFGSGTRLTVV.

The rearrangement links TRBV4-3 to TRBJ1-4; D remains ambiguous. Germline V lookup: CDR1 LGHNA, CDR2 YSLEER. The V end was cut by 0 bases, the J end by 8 bases, with 13 bases between. This CDR3 contains 15 residues. The CDR3 protein is CASSQDDGQAEKLFF. The DNA of the CDR3 is TGCGCCAGCAGCCAAGATGACGGGCAGGCCGAAAAACTGTTTTTT.

The chain has TRBV4-3 and TRBJ1-1, with unresolved D. With 4 bases removed from V and 4 bases from J, the gap between germline ends came to 16 bases. Germline V gene sequence: CDR1 LGHNA, CDR2 YSLEER. The CDR3 covers 15 residues. CDR3 protein: CASSPTAPAITEAFF. The CDR3 region has the DNA TGCGCCAGCAGCCCAACGGCCCCGGCTATCACTGAAGCTTTCTTT.

The chain carries TRBV29-1 and TRBJ2-3; D gene ambiguous. V was cut by 5 bases and J by 11 bases, with 17 bases left in between. The germline V gene encodes CDR1 SQVTM and CDR2 ANQGSEA. The CDR3 covers 12 residues. The chain's CDR3 is CSVRTVEIEQYF. The CDR3 DNA reads TGCAGCGTTCGTACGGTGGAGATCGAGCAGTATTTT.

This clonotype was counted a few times. J is TRBJ1-1 and V is TRBV12-3 or TRBV12-4; 10 nucleotides align to TRBD1. The length of the CDR3 is 15 residues. V lost 3 bases and J lost 6; bases outside the gene matches: 7. CDR3 in DNA: TGTGCCAGCAGTTTGGGGGGACAGGGGTTCGCTGAAGCTTTCTTT. It is translated as CASSLGGQGFAEAFF.

The V and J genes are TRBV5-1 and TRBJ1-3, with 11 bases aligning to TRBD1. The CDR3 sequence is 17 residues long. Germline CDR1 reads SGHRS; CDR2 reads YFSETQ. V lost 3 bases, J lost 4 bases, and 9 bases stayed unmatched. CDR3 DNA: TGCGCCAGCAGCTCCCAAGGACAGGGGGCGAGCGGAAACACCATATATTTT. As protein: CASSSQGQGASGNTIYF. The full variable domain, with the rest looked up from reference TRBV5-1 and TRBJ1-3, is KAGVTQTPRYLIKTRGQQVTLSCSPISGHRSVSWYQQTPGQGLQFLFEYFSETQRNKGNFPGRFSGRQFSNSRSEMNVSTLELGDSALYLCASSSQGQGASGNTIYFGEGSWLTVV.

This clonotype was counted only a few times. The rearrangement joins TRBV6-2 or TRBV6-3 to TRBJ2-3; no clear D. Trimming left V 6 bases short and J 2 bases short, with 6 bases between. The CDR3 contains 12 residues. The germline V gene encodes CDR1 MNHEY and CDR2 SVGEGT. CDR3 DNA: TGTGCCAGCAGCCACACCACAGATACGCAGTATTTT. Protein: CASSHTTDTQYF.

This clonotype was counted between two and nine times. The V call is TRBV6-5, the J call TRBJ2-7; no clear D gene. Germline V gene sequence: CDR1 MNHEY, CDR2 SVGAGI. The CDR3 totals 12 residues. With 3 bases removed from V and 4 bases from J, the gap between germline ends came to 7 bases. CDR3 loop: CASSYYGYEQYF. CDR3 bases: TGTGCCAGCAGTTATTACGGGTACGAGCAGTACTTC.

The gene calls are TRBV20-1 and TRBJ2-7, with TRBD2 as a possible D gene (5 bases). Trimming pared 3 bases from V and 2 bases from J, leaving 11 bases between. This CDR3 is built from 13 residues. Germline V gene data show CDR1 as DFQATT and CDR2 as SNEGSKA (reference sequence). Written as DNA, the CDR3 is TGCAGTGCTAGTCCCCGGAGGCCCTACGAGCAGTACTTC. Translated: CSASPRRPYEQYF.

This clonotype was counted only a few times. This chain links TRBV24-1 with TRBJ2-2; TRBD1 aligns across 7 bases. Germline assignment: CDR1 KGHDR and CDR2 SFDVKD. The V and J ends lost 4 bases and 1 base, in that order; junction bases with no gene match: 8. This CDR3 region has 17 residues. This chain's CDR3 is CATSDPGQSQNTGELFF. The DNA for the CDR3 is TGTGCCACCAGTGACCCGGGACAGTCCCAGAACACCGGGGAGCTGTTTTTT.

In its sample, this clonotype was seen a few times. The CDR3 loop reads CASSSGGDRGHEQYF. The DNA for the CDR3 is TGCGCCAGCAGCTCCGGCGGAGACAGGGGCCACGAGCAGTACTTC. The chain couples TRBV5-1 to TRBJ2-7; 8 positions match TRBD1. CDR3 length: 15 residues. The V gene end was trimmed by 3 bases and the J gene end by 5 bases; junction bases not matched to a gene: 10. The germline gives CDR1 SGHRS, CDR2 YFSETQ.

This chain links TRBV30 with TRBJ2-7; D not resolved. Trimming removed 1 base from V and 3 bases from J, with 7 bases in between. This CDR3 is 12 amino acids long. The V gene's germline CDR1 is GTSNPN and CDR2 SVGIG (reference sequence). For the CDR3, the DNA is TGTGCCTGGAGTGGCATGAACTACGAGCAGTACTTC. Translation: CAWSGMNYEQYF.

V usage is TRBV11-2 and J usage is TRBJ1-3; D not certain. Germline-derived CDR1 and CDR2 are SGHAT and FQNNGV. Trimming removed 4 bases at V and 0 bases at J, with 10 bases between. This CDR3 region has 15 residues. The CDR3 region has the DNA TGTGCCAGCAGCTCAGTAAGGACCTCTGGAAACACCATATATTTT. It is translated as CASSSVRTSGNTIYF.

This clonotype was seen a few times. The rearrangement links TRBV7-2 to TRBJ1-5; D may be TRBD1 (5 bases). CDR3 length: 15 residues. Looked up from germline, CDR1 is SGHTA and CDR2 is FQGNSA. V lost 5 bases, J lost 6 bases, and 17 bases lay in between. Written as DNA, the CDR3 is TGTGCCAGCAGCCGGGGAGTAAATCAGGGTCAGCCCCAGCATTTT. This codes for CASSRGVNQGQPQHF.

The chain combines TRBV20-1 with TRBJ2-1; D gene uncertain. V was trimmed by 1 base and J by 0 bases, leaving 7 bases between them. Germline-derived CDR1 and CDR2 are DFQATT and SNEGSKA (reference sequence). The CDR3 is 14 residues long. DNA for the CDR3: TGCAGTGCTAGAGTCCAAAACTCCTACAATGAGCAGTTCTTC. This sequence encodes CSARVQNSYNEQFF.

A few counts support this clonotype. V usage is TRBV30 and J usage is TRBJ1-5, with 7 bases aligning to TRBD1. J was trimmed by 3 bases and V by 1 base; bases with no gene match: 3. CDR1 is GTSNPN, CDR2 SVGIG, per germline (reference sequence). This CDR3 spans 14 amino acids. DNA for the CDR3: TGTGCCTGGAGTGGGGACAGCCTCAATCAGCCCCAGCATTTT. It translates to CAWSGDSLNQPQHF.

J is TRBJ1-2 and V is TRBV6-1; 8 nucleotides align to TRBD1. This CDR3 is 13 amino acids long. Germline CDR1 MNHNS, CDR2 SASEGT. Trimming cost V 6 bases and J 7 bases; bases outside gene matches: 7. The CDR3 loop is CASRRRQGIGYTF. DNA of the CDR3: TGTGCCAGCAGACGACGACAGGGGATTGGCTACACCTTC.

The chain employs TRBV19 and TRBJ2-3; 7 bases fit TRBD2. The CDR3 is 16 amino acids. Germline trimming cut 3 bases from V and 1 base from J; bases unmatched to any gene: 7. Germline V CDR1 and CDR2: LNHDA, SQIVND (reference sequence). The CDR3 spells CASSIWLAARTDTQYF. The DNA for the CDR3 is TGTGCCAGTAGTATTTGGCTAGCGGCCCGCACAGATACGCAGTATTTT. The whole variable domain, filled in from reference TRBV19 and TRBJ2-3, reads DGGITQSPKYLFRKEGQNVTLSCEQNLNHDAMYWYRQDPGQGLRLIYYSQIVNDFQKGDIAEGYSVSREKKESFPLTVTSAQKNPTAFYLCASSIWLAARTDTQYFGPGTRLTVL.

The chain links TRBV19 to TRBJ2-1; D is undetermined. This CDR3 spans 11 amino acids. Trimming removed 4 bases at V and 10 bases at J, with 8 bases between. Germline V gives CDR1 LNHDA, CDR2 SQIVND (reference sequence). The CDR3 DNA sequence: TGTGCCAGTAGTACAGGTAGAGAGCAGTTCTTC. Protein product: CASSTGREQFF.

V is TRBV6-5 and J is TRBJ2-2, with D possibly being TRBD2 (6 bases). CDR1 and CDR2 (germline): MNHEY, SVGAGI. The CDR3 sequence is 16 residues long. Trimming cost V 4 bases and J 6 bases, with 18 bases left between them. CDR3 amino acids: CASSWTGAGTAGELFF. The CDR3, as DNA: TGTGCCAGCAGTTGGACCGGCGCGGGGACGGCCGGGGAGCTGTTTTTT.

V gene TRBV27 combines with J gene TRBJ2-5; 12 bases fit TRBD2. This CDR3 comprises 15 residues. V was pared by 4 bases and J by 7 bases, with 7 bases of the junction left unmatched. CDR1 is MNHEY, CDR2 SMNVEV, per germline (reference sequence). The CDR3 sequence: CASSYLAGGPGTQYF. The CDR3 DNA reads as TGTGCCAGCAGTTACCTAGCGGGGGGGCCGGGGACCCAGTACTTC.

J is TRBJ2-5 and V is TRBV6-1, with 7 bases lining up with TRBD1. This CDR3 spans 15 amino acids. The germline V gene encodes CDR1 MNHNS and CDR2 SASEGT. Germline trimming cut 5 bases from V and 5 bases from J; bases unmatched to any gene: 11. DNA of the CDR3: TGTGCCAGCAGTCTCACTACAGGGGCCAGGGAGACCCAGTACTTC. It translates to CASSLTTGARETQYF.

This clonotype was observed a handful of times. The genes are TRBV5-1 and TRBJ2-3, with TRBD1 as a possible D gene (6 bases). With 2 bases removed from V and 1 base from J, the gap between germline ends came to 11 bases. The CDR3 runs 15 residues. Per the germline V gene, CDR1 is SGHRS and CDR2 is YFSETQ. The CDR3 here is CASSLQQGGTDTQYF. The CDR3 region has the DNA TGCGCCAGCAGCTTACAACAGGGCGGCACAGATACGCAGTATTTT. The full variable domain, with the rest looked up from reference TRBV5-1 and TRBJ2-3, is KAGVTQTPRYLIKTRGQQVTLSCSPISGHRSVSWYQQTPGQGLQFLFEYFSETQRNKGNFPGRFSGRQFSNSRSEMNVSTLELGDSALYLCASSLQQGGTDTQYFGPGTRLTVL.